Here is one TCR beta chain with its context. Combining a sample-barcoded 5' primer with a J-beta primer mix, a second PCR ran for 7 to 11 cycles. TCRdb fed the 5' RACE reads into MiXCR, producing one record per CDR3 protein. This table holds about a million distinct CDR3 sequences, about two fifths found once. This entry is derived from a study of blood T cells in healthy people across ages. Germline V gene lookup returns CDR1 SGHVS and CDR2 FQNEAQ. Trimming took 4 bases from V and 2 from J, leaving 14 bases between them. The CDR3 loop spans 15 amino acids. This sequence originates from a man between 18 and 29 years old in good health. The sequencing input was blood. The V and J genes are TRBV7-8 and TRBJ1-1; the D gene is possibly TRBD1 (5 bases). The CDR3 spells CASSWGFGGNTEAFF. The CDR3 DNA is TGTGCCAGCAGCTGGGGGTTTGGGGGTAACACTGAAGCTTTCTTT.